The entry below gives a single TCR beta chain sequence along with its context. The sample originates from a study of shared clonotypes between healthy human individuals. It was at deep level that the assay was run. Sequencing used immunoSEQ multiplex PCR; TCRdb keeps in-frame clones, though not all of them. Among 850,000 to 1,200,000 clones listed, approximately 70% were seen once. The V and J ends lost 8 bases and 6 bases respectively, with 17 bases between them. The CDR3 sequence is 14 residues long. The chain links TRBV23-1 to TRBJ1-5; maybe TRBD1 (6 bases). TRBV23-1 is an ORF, and what it does is uncertain. Specimen: memory CD4+ T cells sorted from blood. Subset specified: CD45RA-negative fraction. This sequence originates from a man between 18 and 35 years old in good health. CDR3 DNA sequence: TGCGCCAGCCCCCGCGGGGGGGGCTGTCAGCCCCAGCATTTT. It translates to CASPRGGGCQPQHF.